One and the same sample provided the 12 T cell receptor beta chains below, sequenced in a study of blood T cell repertoires in COVID-19. Clones were sequenced by immunoSEQ multiplex PCR, and TCRdb holds only the in-frame ones, with some missing. Of about 54,000 clones in the sample, 90% were seen once. Sequences were obtained from peripheral blood. Receptor source: a middle-aged woman with active COVID-19.

The genes are TRBV4-2 and TRBJ1-2; D unclear. The V end lost 0 bases, the J end lost 6 bases, and 26 bases lay between the germline ends. The CDR3 has 19 amino acids. CDR1 and CDR2 from the germline V gene are LGHNA and YNFKEQ. CDR3 sequence: CASSQDLGSAALSSDGYTF. In DNA form, the CDR3 reads TGTGCCAGCAGCCAAGATCTAGGCTCGGCGGCCCTTTCTTCCGATGGCTACACCTTC.

The rearrangement links TRBV5-1 to TRBJ1-3; D remains ambiguous. V was pared by 4 bases and J by 2 bases, with 16 bases between. This CDR3 contains 16 residues. Germline V gives CDR1 SGHRS, CDR2 YFSETQ. CDR3 DNA: TGCGCCAGCAGCGCGGGCTTTAGGCGGGCTGGAAACACCATATATTTT. Residues: CASSAGFRRAGNTIYF.

The rearrangement uses TRBV30 and TRBJ1-2; 8 positions match TRBD1. The CDR3 runs 14 residues. V lost 0 bases, J lost 8 bases, and 8 bases stayed unmatched. The germline V gene encodes CDR1 GTSNPN and CDR2 SVGIG (reference sequence). CDR3 sequence (DNA): TGTGCCTGGAGTGTAGACAGGGGAGGACTCGGCTACACCTTC. The encoded protein is CAWSVDRGGLGYTF.

The chain carries TRBV30 and TRBJ2-3, with a tentative D call TRBD2 (5 bases). The CDR3 is 12 residues long. V lost 6 bases and J 2 bases, leaving 9 bases between the germline ends. Germline V CDR1 and CDR2: GTSNPN, SVGIG (reference sequence). The CDR3 loop is CACRLNTDTQYF. DNA for the CDR3: TGTGCCTGCCGACTAAACACAGATACGCAGTATTTT.

The V gene is TRBV7-2, the J gene TRBJ2-3; 11 bases match TRBD2. The CDR3 runs to 15 residues. Unmatched junction bases numbered 8, after V lost 4 bases and J lost 8 bases. CDR1 SGHTA and CDR2 FQGNSA come from the germline V gene. In DNA form, the CDR3 reads TGTGCCAGCAGCTCAGGTAGCGGGGGGGCCGGTACGCAGTATTTT. As protein: CASSSGSGGAGTQYF.

This chain joins TRBV13 and TRBJ2-3; 9 bases agree with TRBD2. Per germline, CDR1 PRHDT and CDR2 FYEKMQ (reference sequence). The CDR3 runs 16 residues. V trimming: 5 bases; J trimming: 11 bases; junction bases outside the gene matches: 17. The CDR3 reads CASSREISGGPGRQYF. The DNA for the CDR3 is TGTGCCAGCAGCCGGGAAATTAGCGGGGGTCCGGGGCGGCAGTATTTT.

This chain links TRBV6-2 or TRBV6-3 with TRBJ2-1; possible D gene TRBD2, 5 bases. This CDR3 spans 11 amino acids. V lost 5 bases to trimming and J lost 10 bases, with 9 bases between them. Germline V gene lookup returns CDR1 MNHEY and CDR2 SVGEGT. The CDR3 region is CASSDPGEQFF. In DNA form, the CDR3 reads TGTGCCAGCAGTGACCCGGGAGAGCAGTTCTTC.

The rearrangement links TRBV7-9 to TRBJ1-1; 12 bases map to TRBD1. The CDR3 length is 16 residues. With V trimmed by 3 bases and J by 6 bases, 8 bases remained unmatched. Germline CDR1 SEHNR, CDR2 FQNEAQ (reference sequence). In nucleotides, the CDR3 is TGTGCCAGCAGCTTTGGGGACAGGGGGCGCAGCGCTGAAGCTTTCTTT. It translates to CASSFGDRGRSAEAFF.

The V and J genes are TRBV5-1 and TRBJ1-2; 10 positions match TRBD1. CDR3 size: 16 residues. V shed 4 bases and J 6 bases; nucleotides not matched to a gene: 12. Germline V lookup: CDR1 SGHRS, CDR2 YFSETQ. The chain's CDR3 is CASSRQGAGVRNGYTF. The CDR3 bases are TGCGCCAGCAGCCGACAGGGGGCGGGGGTTCGAAATGGCTACACCTTC. The whole variable domain, filled in from reference TRBV5-1 and TRBJ1-2, reads KAGVTQTPRYLIKTRGQQVTLSCSPISGHRSVSWYQQTPGQGLQFLFEYFSETQRNKGNFPGRFSGRQFSNSRSEMNVSTLELGDSALYLCASSRQGAGVRNGYTFGSGTRLTVV.

J is TRBJ1-1 and V is TRBV4-1; weak D call: TRBD1 (5 bases). The CDR3 sequence is 15 residues long. Looked up from germline, CDR1 is MGHRA and CDR2 is YSYEKL. V dropped 0 bases and J dropped 1 base, with 9 bases sitting between them. CDR3 coding DNA: TGCGCCAGCAGCCAAGATGGCCAGGGGAACACTGAAGCTTTCTTT. Its translation: CASSQDGQGNTEAFF.

The rearrangement uses TRBV9 and TRBJ1-2; D unresolved. Germline-derived CDR1 and CDR2 are SGDLS and YYNGEE. Deletions cut 3 bases from V and 7 bases from J, with 16 bases between. This CDR3 region has 14 residues. CDR3 sequence: CASSGKAVGGGYTF. CDR3 sequence (DNA): TGTGCCAGCAGCGGGAAAGCGGTCGGTGGTGGCTACACCTTC.

This chain connects TRBV5-5 to TRBJ1-1, with TRBD1 as a possible D gene (5 bases). In germline, CDR1 is SGHKS, CDR2 YYEKEE (reference sequence). CDR3 length: 17 amino acids. Trimming cost V 3 bases and J 0 bases, with 18 bases left between them. The CDR3 coding sequence is TGTGCCAGCAGCTCGTGGGGGGTGGAGGGCCTGAACACTGAAGCTTTCTTT. It specifies CASSSWGVEGLNTEAFF.